The 5 T cell receptor beta chains in this list originate from one sample, sequenced in a study of blood T cell repertoires in COVID-19 (TCRdb year 2020). The receptor library was made with the immunoSEQ multiplex PCR assay. The immuneACCESS repertoire file appears here via TCRdb, limited to in-frame rearrangements. These files lack a portion of the clones; in checked studies, under half of the deficit traces to unresolved V genes, and the cause of the others is not known. The sample records fewer than 80,000 clones, approximately 88% of which are singletons. The top ten hold 6.5% to 9.5% of the sample. The specimen was peripheral blood. Every receptor here comes from a man aged 25 to 40 with acute or convalescent COVID-19.

A single count supports this clone. The chain recombines TRBV29-1 with TRBJ2-1; 11 nucleotides agree with TRBD2. J lost 12 bases, V lost 6 bases, and 7 bases had no gene match. CDR1 and CDR2 (germline): SQVTM, ANQGSEA. The CDR3 consists of 12 residues. The CDR3 here is CSVGLSGRAQFF. CDR3 in DNA: TGCAGCGTAGGCCTTAGCGGGAGGGCGCAGTTCTTC.

The CDR3 DNA is TGTGCCAGCAGTCGGACAGGGGCCACCTATGGCTACACCTTC. Its protein is CASSRTGATYGYTF. The genes are TRBV28 and TRBJ1-2; 9 bases align to TRBD1. Germline V gene lookup returns CDR1 MDHEN and CDR2 SYDVKM. V lost 5 bases and J lost 4; bases outside the gene matches: 5. The CDR3 is 14 amino acids.

This rearrangement joins TRBV4-1 to TRBJ1-2; TRBD1 agrees at 7 bases. This CDR3 has 14 residues. After removal of 1 base from V and 4 bases from J, the junction contained 3 bases not matched to a gene. In germline, CDR1 is MGHRA, CDR2 YSYEKL. CDR3 sequence: CASSQGGGVYGYTF. In DNA, the CDR3 is TGCGCCAGCAGCCAAGGAGGGGGCGTCTATGGCTACACCTTC.

The rearrangement links TRBV10-3 to TRBJ2-7, with 10 bases fitting TRBD2. CDR3 length: 16 residues. V lost 4 bases, J lost 3 bases, and 9 bases stayed unmatched. Germline lookup yields CDR1 ENHRY and CDR2 SYGVKD. The CDR3 DNA reads as TGTGCCATCAGTGCCCTCGGGACTAGCGTACTCTACGAGCAGTACTTC. Translated: CAISALGTSVLYEQYF.

This clone was counted between two and nine times. The chain uses TRBV14 and TRBJ2-5; TRBD1 aligns across 7 bases. The CDR3 runs 13 residues. With 3 bases clipped from V and 9 bases from J, the junction kept 7 bases outside the gene matches. Germline lookup yields CDR1 SGHDN and CDR2 FVKESK. Here the CDR3 DNA reads TGTGCCAGCAGCCAGACTATCCAGGGGGCCCAGTACTTC. This gives the protein CASSQTIQGAQYF.